This TCR beta chain was recovered during a study of beta chain features in type 1 diabetes. Study context: Age, gender and cell yields were similar between patients and healthy donors.

Expressed TCRB transcripts were sequenced because the isolated RNA had all been reverse transcribed beforehand. Generated by immunoSEQ multiplex PCR, the TCRdb table keeps only in-frame clones and is missing some. The repertoire includes about 240,000 clones, about 30% of them detected once, and roughly 4% sits in the top ten. This clone was recorded a few times. Its target is not known. Sorting based on CD45RO/CCR7/CD25/CD127/CD95/CD27 separated CD4+ naive, central memory, regulatory and stem cell-like memory cells. Study-level results: Patients with type 1 diabetes carried fewer insertions and had more deletions at their VDJ junctions.

Sequencing used central memory CD4+ T cells from blood. This sequence was found in a man aged 25 to 40 in good health.

The CDR3 DNA reads as TGTGCCAGCAGCCAAGCCGGGGGAACCGGGACTAGCACTGAGCAGTTCTTC. The encoded protein is CASSQAGGTGTSTEQFF. This chain joins TRBV14 and TRBJ2-1, with 9 bases aligning to TRBD2. Germline CDR1 SGHDN, CDR2 FVKESK. The J segment lost 9 bases and the V segment lost 1 base, leaving 13 bases of the junction unmatched. This CDR3 has 17 residues.